Listed below are T cell receptor beta chains from one sample, sequenced in a study of OX40 agonist ivuxolimab in advanced cancers. Sequencing used immunoSEQ multiplex PCR; TCRdb keeps in-frame clones, though not all of them. The repertoire holds 100,000 or so clones, around 90% seen once, with approximately 0.81% in the top ten. The specimen was CD4+ or CD8+ T cells sorted from blood, collected in a trial of the OX40 agonist ivuxolimab. Receptors were obtained from an adult with an advanced solid tumor such as melanoma, head and neck, liver or kidney cancer. The CDR3 runs from the conserved cysteine through the conserved F or W. The order of the fields is CDR3 DNA, CDR3 protein, J gene, V gene, clone size, D gene. A D gene is named only where the DNA matches it firmly. The listing skips clone size in some rows; elsewhere it reads once, few, many or a size class.

CDR3 DNA: TGTGCCAGCAGCTTTTCGGAGGGTAGCGGCAACGCCCGGTCCTACAATGAGCAGTTCTTC
CDR3 protein: CASSFSEGSGNARSYNEQFF
J gene: TRBJ2-1
V gene: TRBV5-5
clone size: few
D gene: NA

CDR3 DNA: TGTGCCAGCAGCCTTAACGATGAGAACCAGCCCCAGCATTTT
CDR3 protein: CASSLNDENQPQHF
J gene: TRBJ1-5
V gene: TRBV7-9
clone size: NA
D gene: NA

CDR3 DNA: TGTGCCAGCAGCTTAGGAATGGAGTTTAATGAAAAACTGTTTTTT
CDR3 protein: CASSLGMEFNEKLFF
J gene: TRBJ1-4
V gene: TRBV7-9
clone size: NA
D gene: NA

CDR3 DNA: TGTGCCAGCAGTTTGGTCACCAGAGAAGCTTTCTTT
CDR3 protein: CASSLVTREAFF
J gene: TRBJ1-1
V gene: TRBV28
clone size: NA
D gene: NA

CDR3 DNA: TGTGCCAGCAGCGGCGACAGCAATCAGCCCCAGCATTTT
CDR3 protein: CASSGDSNQPQHF
J gene: TRBJ1-5
V gene: TRBV9
clone size: NA
D gene: NA

CDR3 DNA: TGTGCCACCAGCAGAGGGGGCATTAACTATGGCTACACCTTC
CDR3 protein: CATSRGGINYGYTF
J gene: TRBJ1-2
V gene: TRBV15
clone size: NA
D gene: NA

CDR3 DNA: TGCGCCAGCAGCTTGGGAGGGGGCGAAGAGACCCAGTACTTC
CDR3 protein: CASSLGGGEETQYF
J gene: TRBJ2-5
V gene: TRBV5-1
clone size: NA
D gene: TRBD1

CDR3 DNA: TGTGCCAGCAGCTTAGACGCGGGCGCCAACAATGAGCAGTTCTTC
CDR3 protein: CASSLDAGANNEQFF
J gene: TRBJ2-1
V gene: TRBV11-2
clone size: NA
D gene: NA

CDR3 DNA: TGTGCCAGCAGCCGGGGGCCGGGGGCGCAGGATACGCAGTATTTT
CDR3 protein: CASSRGPGAQDTQYF
J gene: TRBJ2-3
V gene: TRBV5-4
clone size: NA
D gene: NA

CDR3 DNA: TGTGCCAGCAGCGCCGGGACAGGGAGCCACGAGCAGTACTTC
CDR3 protein: CASSAGTGSHEQYF
J gene: TRBJ2-7
V gene: TRBV6-1
clone size: NA
D gene: TRBD1

CDR3 DNA: TGTGCCAGCAGCTTAAACCCTCCGATGGGGGGAAGCACAGATACGCAGTATTTT
CDR3 protein: CASSLNPPMGGSTDTQYF
J gene: TRBJ2-3
V gene: TRBV7-2
clone size: NA
D gene: NA

CDR3 DNA: TGCGCCAGCAGCACCGGTCCAGGGGTATACAATGAGCAGTTCTTC
CDR3 protein: CASSTGPGVYNEQFF
J gene: TRBJ2-1
V gene: TRBV5-1
clone size: once
D gene: NA

CDR3 DNA: TGTGCCATCAGTGCGGGGACTAGCGGGAGGGGGGCCACAGATACGCAGTATTTT
CDR3 protein: CAISAGTSGRGATDTQYF
J gene: TRBJ2-3
V gene: TRBV10-3
clone size: NA
D gene: TRBD2

CDR3 DNA: TGTGCCAGCAGCTTCCCGCCTCCTTTCGGGCGGGGGGGGACTGAAGCTTTCTTT
CDR3 protein: CASSFPPPFGRGGTEAFF
J gene: TRBJ1-1
V gene: TRBV5-6
clone size: NA
D gene: NA

CDR3 DNA: TGTGCCAGCAGGGGCGGCGGGGAATCCTACGAGCAGTACTTC
CDR3 protein: CASRGGGESYEQYF
J gene: TRBJ2-7
V gene: TRBV6-6
clone size: NA
D gene: NA

CDR3 DNA: TGCAGCGTTGAAGATGCCGGACTAGCGAGGCACAATGAGCAGTTCTTC
CDR3 protein: CSVEDAGLARHNEQFF
J gene: TRBJ2-1
V gene: TRBV29-1
clone size: NA
D gene: TRBD2

CDR3 DNA: TGTGCCAGCAGCTTCATTACTGGGGAGACCCAGTACTTC
CDR3 protein: CASSFITGETQYF
J gene: TRBJ2-5
V gene: TRBV7-9
clone size: NA
D gene: NA

CDR3 DNA: TGTGCCAGTAGTAGAACAGCCTACGGATTACAGGGGAATGGCTACACCTTC
CDR3 protein: CASSRTAYGLQGNGYTF
J gene: TRBJ1-2
V gene: TRBV19
clone size: NA
D gene: TRBD1

CDR3 DNA: TGTGCCAGCAGCTTAGTGGGACTAGCGGGAGTAGAGACCCAGTACTTC
CDR3 protein: CASSLVGLAGVETQYF
J gene: TRBJ2-5
V gene: TRBV11-2
clone size: NA
D gene: TRBD2

CDR3 DNA: TGTGCCAGCAGCTTGTATGGTTACACTGAAGCTTTCTTT
CDR3 protein: CASSLYGYTEAFF
J gene: TRBJ1-1
V gene: TRBV5-4
clone size: NA
D gene: NA

CDR3 DNA: TGTGCCAGCAGTTTGTTTGCCGATACGCAGTATTTT
CDR3 protein: CASSLFADTQYF
J gene: TRBJ2-3
V gene: TRBV28
clone size: once
D gene: NA

CDR3 DNA: TGTGCCAGCACCCCGGGACTCAGCTATAATTCACCCCTCCACTTT
CDR3 protein: CASTPGLSYNSPLHF
J gene: TRBJ1-6
V gene: TRBV11-2
clone size: NA
D gene: NA

CDR3 DNA: TGTGCCAGCAGCGTGGGTGGCACTGAAGCTTTCTTT
CDR3 protein: CASSVGGTEAFF
J gene: TRBJ1-1
V gene: TRBV9
clone size: NA
D gene: NA

CDR3 DNA: TGTGCCACCGCTGGGACAGCGAACACCGGGGAGCTGTTTTTT
CDR3 protein: CATAGTANTGELFF
J gene: TRBJ2-2
V gene: TRBV10-3
clone size: once
D gene: TRBD1

CDR3 DNA: TGTGCCAGCAGCCACGGACAGGGCCTTTCCTACGAGCAGTACTTC
CDR3 protein: CASSHGQGLSYEQYF
J gene: TRBJ2-7
V gene: TRBV9
clone size: NA
D gene: TRBD1

CDR3 DNA: TGTGCCAGCGGTGCAGGCAGGGGGGCACCCCTCCACTTT
CDR3 protein: CASGAGRGAPLHF
J gene: TRBJ1-6
V gene: TRBV6-5
clone size: NA
D gene: TRBD1

CDR3 DNA: TGTGCCAGCAGCCTCCATCTAGCGGGAGAGTCCTACGAGCAGTACTTC
CDR3 protein: CASSLHLAGESYEQYF
J gene: TRBJ2-7
V gene: TRBV4-2
clone size: NA
D gene: TRBD2

CDR3 DNA: TGCGCCAGCAGCCAGACTAGCGGCCTCTACGAGCAGTACTTC
CDR3 protein: CASSQTSGLYEQYF
J gene: TRBJ2-7
V gene: TRBV5-1
clone size: few
D gene: TRBD2

CDR3 DNA: TGTGCCAGCAGCTTACCCCTGACTAGCGGGTCCACGCACTTC
CDR3 protein: CASSLPLTSGSTHF
J gene: TRBJ2-7
V gene: TRBV7-8
clone size: few
D gene: TRBD2

CDR3 DNA: TGTGCCAGCAGCTTTTTTGGTCGCGGAGATACGCAGTATTTT
CDR3 protein: CASSFFGRGDTQYF
J gene: TRBJ2-3
V gene: TRBV11-2
clone size: NA
D gene: NA

CDR3 DNA: TGCAGCGTTGCTGGGGAGCCAGAAGCTTTCTTT
CDR3 protein: CSVAGEPEAFF
J gene: TRBJ1-1
V gene: TRBV29-1
clone size: NA
D gene: NA

CDR3 DNA: TGCGCCAGCAGCCGGAGTCTCGGCTCTGGAAACACCATATATTTT
CDR3 protein: CASSRSLGSGNTIYF
J gene: TRBJ1-3
V gene: TRBV4-3
clone size: NA
D gene: NA

CDR3 DNA: TGTGCCAGCACCAACCCGGCGGGGAGGGACCGGCAGTTCTTC
CDR3 protein: CASTNPAGRDRQFF
J gene: TRBJ2-1
V gene: TRBV7-2
clone size: once
D gene: TRBD2

CDR3 DNA: TGTGCCAGCTATCTTAACAATGAGCAGTTCTTC
CDR3 protein: CASYLNNEQFF
J gene: TRBJ2-1
V gene: TRBV28
clone size: NA
D gene: NA

CDR3 DNA: TGCGCCAGCAGCTTTATTGCGGGACTAGGGGACAATGAGCAGTTCTTC
CDR3 protein: CASSFIAGLGDNEQFF
J gene: TRBJ2-1
V gene: TRBV5-1
clone size: NA
D gene: TRBD2

CDR3 DNA: TGTGCCAGCAGCTCCGGGACTAGCGGGTTCTACGAGCAGTACTTC
CDR3 protein: CASSSGTSGFYEQYF
J gene: TRBJ2-7
V gene: TRBV11-2
clone size: NA
D gene: TRBD2

CDR3 DNA: TGTGCCAGCAGTACCTACAGGGGCCTAGCGGGAGGGCCTAACACCGGGGAGCTGTTTTTT
CDR3 protein: CASSTYRGLAGGPNTGELFF
J gene: TRBJ2-2
V gene: TRBV28
clone size: NA
D gene: TRBD2

CDR3 DNA: TGTGCCACCAGCCCACGGGCCTGGACCGGGGAGCTGTTTTTT
CDR3 protein: CATSPRAWTGELFF
J gene: TRBJ2-2
V gene: TRBV15
clone size: NA
D gene: NA

CDR3 DNA: TGTGCCAGCTCACCTGAGGTGTGGGACAGATATTTT
CDR3 protein: CASSPEVWDRYF
J gene: TRBJ1-3
V gene: TRBV18
clone size: NA
D gene: TRBD1

CDR3 DNA: TGTGCCAGCAGCTTAAAAGGGTCACAGGTCCGGAACACTGAAGCTTTCTTT
CDR3 protein: CASSLKGSQVRNTEAFF
J gene: TRBJ1-1
V gene: TRBV7-3
clone size: NA
D gene: NA

CDR3 DNA: TGTGCCAGTAGTAGTCCGCCCGGCGCAAGTAAAGAGACCCAGTACTTC
CDR3 protein: CASSSPPGASKETQYF
J gene: TRBJ2-5
V gene: TRBV19
clone size: NA
D gene: NA

CDR3 DNA: TGCGCCAGCAGCTTGAGTACAGGGCGGCAAGAGACCCAGTACTTC
CDR3 protein: CASSLSTGRQETQYF
J gene: TRBJ2-5
V gene: TRBV5-1
clone size: NA
D gene: NA

CDR3 DNA: TGCGCCAGCAGCGTAACAGGTATCGAAAACATTCAGTACTTC
CDR3 protein: CASSVTGIENIQYF
J gene: TRBJ2-4
V gene: TRBV5-1
clone size: NA
D gene: NA

CDR3 DNA: TGCGCCAGCAGCCAAAGGACAGACCAGCCCCAGCATTTT
CDR3 protein: CASSQRTDQPQHF
J gene: TRBJ1-5
V gene: TRBV4-3
clone size: once
D gene: NA